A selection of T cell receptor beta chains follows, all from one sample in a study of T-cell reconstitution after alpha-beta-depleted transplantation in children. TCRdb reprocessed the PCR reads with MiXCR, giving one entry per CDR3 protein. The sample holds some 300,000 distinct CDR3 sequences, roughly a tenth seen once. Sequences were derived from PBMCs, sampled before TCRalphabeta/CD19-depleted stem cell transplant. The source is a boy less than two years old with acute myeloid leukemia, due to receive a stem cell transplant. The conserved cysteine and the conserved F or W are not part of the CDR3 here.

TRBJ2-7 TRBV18 ASSRHDRDSYEQY
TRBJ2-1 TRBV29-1 SVGGYNEQF
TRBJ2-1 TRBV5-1 ASSFLPTSDNEQF
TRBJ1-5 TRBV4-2 ASSQEGGWGQWPSNQPQH
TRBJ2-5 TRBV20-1 SASPGHLFQETQY
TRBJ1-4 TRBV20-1 SARDQGRNEKLF
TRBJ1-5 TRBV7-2 ASSLGFGHGNQPQH
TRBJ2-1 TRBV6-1 ASRVVPQGAEEQF
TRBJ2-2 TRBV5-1 ASSPTGDTGELF
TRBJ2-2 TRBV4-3 ASSQESRAGELF
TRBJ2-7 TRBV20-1 SARAGQVYSYEQY
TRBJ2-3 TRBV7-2 ANLLATDTQY
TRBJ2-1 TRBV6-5 ASSLDLPGLPINEQF
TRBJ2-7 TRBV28 ASSPGQGWNEQY
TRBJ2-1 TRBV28 ASSLWRNNEQF
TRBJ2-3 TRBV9 ASSTRLAGTQY
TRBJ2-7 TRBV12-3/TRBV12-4 ASSFVRPYEQY
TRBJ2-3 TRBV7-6 ASSRTGYAQY
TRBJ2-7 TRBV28 ASRPTGALYEQY
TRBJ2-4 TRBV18 ASSPLAGTAKNIQY
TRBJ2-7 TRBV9 ASSIGLAGREQY
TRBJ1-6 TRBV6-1 ASSLGTGSLYSPLH
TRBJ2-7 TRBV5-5 ASSLRTIDPYEQY
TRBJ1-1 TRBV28 ASSPWLEVGEGEAF